This TCR beta chain was sequenced during a study of vaccination effects on CD4 cells after COVID-19. Across the whole study: Researchers obtained post-vaccine samples at a median of 72 days past the second dose.

The CDR3 adds up to 12 amino acids, both ends counted. Looked up from germline, CDR1 is MDHEN and CDR2 is SYDVKM. The culture ran for approximately 9 days before CD4+ T cells were isolated. Participants each got two BNT162b2 or mRNA-1273 vaccine doses. The authors exchanged half the medium for IL-2 medium on days 3 and 7. As regards this clone: The antigen is undetermined. This CDR3 fails to terminate in the conserved phenylalanine or tryptophan, so it likely reflects a read error. Because the CDR3's place on the DNA is in doubt, the DNA is left out and the CDR3 is given as listed by TCRdb.

Study-level results: Late post-vaccination samples showed marked contraction of infection- and vaccine-induced clones. Only a few convalescent patients and no early post-infection timepoints featured in the study.

TCRdb keeps only in-frame clones here, not all; method: immunoSEQ multiplex PCR. The sample gives tens of thousands of clones, around 85% of which show up once; more than 2% is in the top ten. This chain connects TRBV28 to TRBJ2-7; TRBD1, the table's D call, lacks a check against the DNA. This receptor was obtained from a human donor who received a COVID-19 vaccine. The sequences come from CD4+ T cells from PBMCs cultured without peptide, collected after COVID-19 vaccination. This CDR3 is CASSSRGTALSI.